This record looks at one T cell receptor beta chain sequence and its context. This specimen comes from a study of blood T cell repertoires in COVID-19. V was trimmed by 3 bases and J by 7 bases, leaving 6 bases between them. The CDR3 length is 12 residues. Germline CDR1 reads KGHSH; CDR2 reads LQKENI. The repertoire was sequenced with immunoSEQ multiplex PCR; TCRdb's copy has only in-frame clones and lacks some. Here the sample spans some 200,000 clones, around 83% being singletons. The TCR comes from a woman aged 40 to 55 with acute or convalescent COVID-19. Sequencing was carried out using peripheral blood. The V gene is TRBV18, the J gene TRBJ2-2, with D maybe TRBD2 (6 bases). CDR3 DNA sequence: TGTGCCAGCTCACCGCGGGGCGGGGAGCTGTTTTTT. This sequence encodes CASSPRGGELFF.